The present T cell receptor beta chain was sequenced within a study of T cell responses to AZD1222 COVID-19 vaccine. Whole-study results and caveats: White British people made up most donors, females outnumbered males, and clonal diversity was possibly underestimated.

Notes on this clone: Its specificity is not known.

V lost 3 bases, J lost 0 bases, and 17 bases stayed unmatched. Germline lookup yields CDR1 KGHSH and CDR2 LQKENI. CDR3 size: 20 residues. Using immunoSEQ multiplex PCR, the repertoire was profiled, and TCRdb retains in-frame clones only, with some absent. The profile shows over 150,000 clones, roughly 90% of them singletons. The clonotype was recovered from an adult who received the AZD1222 COVID-19 vaccine. The chain joins TRBV18 to TRBJ1-1; TRBD1 aligns across 9 bases. Sample: peripheral blood, taken 28 days after the second AZD1222 dose. DNA for the CDR3: TGTGCCAGCTCACCCCGTCCCGGGACAGGGTCGGTTACCCTGAACACTGAAGCTTTCTTT. It encodes CASSPRPGTGSVTLNTEAFF.